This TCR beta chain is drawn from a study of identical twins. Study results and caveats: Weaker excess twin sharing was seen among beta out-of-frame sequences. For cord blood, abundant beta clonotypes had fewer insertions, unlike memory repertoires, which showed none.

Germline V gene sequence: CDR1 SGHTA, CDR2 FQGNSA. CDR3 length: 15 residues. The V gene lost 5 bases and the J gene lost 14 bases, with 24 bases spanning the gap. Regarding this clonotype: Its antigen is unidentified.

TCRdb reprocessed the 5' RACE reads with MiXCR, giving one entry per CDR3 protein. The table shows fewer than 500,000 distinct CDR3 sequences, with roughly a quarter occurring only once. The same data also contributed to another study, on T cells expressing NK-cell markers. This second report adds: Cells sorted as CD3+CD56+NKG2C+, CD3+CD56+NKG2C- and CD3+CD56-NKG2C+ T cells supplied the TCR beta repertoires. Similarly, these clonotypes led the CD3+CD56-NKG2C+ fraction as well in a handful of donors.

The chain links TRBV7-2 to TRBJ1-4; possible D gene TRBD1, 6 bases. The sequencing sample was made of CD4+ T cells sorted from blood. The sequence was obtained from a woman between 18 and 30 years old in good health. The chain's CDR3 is CASSPQLGASARLFF. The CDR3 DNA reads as TGTGCCAGCAGCCCACAGTTGGGGGCCAGTGCAAGGCTGTTTTTT. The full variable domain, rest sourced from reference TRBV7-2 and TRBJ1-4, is GAGVSQSPSNKVTEKGKDVELRCDPISGHTALYWYRQSLGQGLEFLIYFQGNSAPDKSGLPSDRFSAERTGGSVSTLTIQRTQQEDSAVYLCASSPQLGASARLFFGSGTQLSVL.